The rows below give T cell receptor beta chains drawn from one sample of a study of blood T cells in healthy people across ages. MiXCR was run by TCRdb on the 5' RACE reads, yielding one entry per CDR3 protein. The sample lists some 670,000 distinct CDR3 sequences; roughly half were seen once. The sequenced material came from blood. Receptors originate from a woman aged 80 or over in good health. Each CDR3 is given with its conserved first and last residue. D genes are given only for firm matches. Size tells how often a clone was seen (once, few, many) or the class of an expanded clone, and some rows leave it out.

J gene,D gene,V gene,clone size,CDR3 protein,CDR3 DNA
TRBJ1-2,.,TRBV24-1,many,CATSDLRYGSGYTF,TGTGCCACCAGTGATTTGCGGTATGGGTCCGGCTACACCTTC
TRBJ2-7,TRBD2,TRBV20-1,many,CSAQTSGGSYEQYF,TGCAGTGCCCAGACTAGCGGGGGGTCCTACGAGCAGTACTTC
TRBJ2-1,.,TRBV24-1,.,CATSGWGRAPYNEQFF,TGTGCCACCAGTGGTTGGGGCAGGGCCCCCTACAATGAGCAGTTCTTC
TRBJ2-2,.,TRBV4-2,.,CASRPPLDGELFF,TGTGCCAGCAGACCTCCCCTGGACGGGGAGCTGTTTTTT
TRBJ1-5,.,TRBV20-1,.,CSARDVANQPQHF,TGCAGTGCTAGAGATGTTGCTAATCAGCCCCAGCATTTT
TRBJ1-6,.,TRBV7-2,once,CASSSHSPGPTTNSPLHF,TGTGCCAGCAGCTCTCATTCTCCGGGACCCACTACCAATTCACCCCTCCACTTT
TRBJ2-2,.,TRBV12-3/TRBV12-4,many,CASSPSVGSGELFF,TGTGCCAGCAGCCCAAGCGTCGGATCCGGGGAGCTGTTTTTT
TRBJ2-1,TRBD1,TRBV7-3,many,CASSWDSGYNEQFF,TGTGCCAGCAGCTGGGACAGCGGTTACAATGAGCAGTTCTTC
TRBJ2-5,.,TRBV5-5,many,CASSFRQDQETQYF,TGTGCCAGCAGCTTTAGGCAGGACCAAGAGACCCAGTACTTC
TRBJ1-1,.,TRBV7-3,many,CASSSGGNTEAFF,TGTGCCAGCAGCTCCGGGGGGAACACTGAAGCTTTCTTT
TRBJ2-7,TRBD1,TRBV29-1,.,CSVGIQGLLSGYEQYF,TGCAGCGTTGGAATACAGGGGTTGCTAAGTGGCTACGAGCAGTACTTC
TRBJ2-3,TRBD1,TRBV30,.,CAGDRQGYTDTQYF,TGTGCCGGAGACCGACAGGGGTACACAGATACGCAGTATTTT
TRBJ2-1,TRBD1,TRBV6-4,.,CASSDEGASYNEQFF,TGTGCCAGCAGTGACGAGGGGGCCTCCTACAATGAGCAGTTCTTC
TRBJ1-1,.,TRBV25-1,.,CASSLGTVEAFF,TGTGCCAGCAGCTTAGGGACTGTTGAAGCTTTCTTT
TRBJ2-7,.,TRBV4-2,.,CASSQNPLQRVYEQYF,TGTGCCAGCAGCCAAAACCCCCTACAGCGGGTCTACGAGCAGTACTTC
TRBJ1-1,.,TRBV29-1,many,CSVDEGGNTEAFF,TGCAGCGTCGATGAGGGAGGGAACACTGAAGCTTTCTTT
TRBJ2-1,.,TRBV13,.,CASSSGSSVRHEQFF,TGTGCCAGCAGCAGCGGGTCTAGTGTACGGCATGAGCAGTTCTTC
TRBJ2-5,.,TRBV20-1,.,CSGSTGQETQYF,TGCAGTGGTTCCACAGGCCAAGAGACCCAGTACTTC
TRBJ2-3,.,TRBV9,many,CASSDTFDALGTDTQYF,TGTGCCAGCAGCGACACTTTCGACGCTCTGGGGACAGATACGCAGTATTTT
TRBJ2-7,TRBD2,TRBV10-3,.,CAISLFSGGARDEQYF,TGTGCCATCAGTCTTTTTAGCGGGGGGGCAAGGGACGAGCAGTACTTC
TRBJ2-1,.,TRBV5-1,.,CASSLTTLAGYSYNEQFF,TGCGCCAGCAGCTTGACAACTCTGGCAGGGTATTCCTACAATGAGCAGTTCTTC
TRBJ1-4,.,TRBV12-3/TRBV12-4,.,CASKVGLRNEKLFF,TGTGCCAGCAAAGTGGGGCTGAGGAATGAAAAACTGTTTTTT
TRBJ1-5,TRBD1,TRBV29-1,.,CSAQGARQPQHF,TGCAGCGCACAGGGGGCTCGACAGCCCCAGCATTTT